This is a list of T cell receptor beta chains from one sample in a study of T-cell reconstitution after alpha-beta-depleted transplantation in children. MiXCR, run by TCRdb on the PCR reads, gives a single entry per CDR3 protein. The sample records approximately 630,000 distinct CDR3 sequences, around 12% being singletons. The sample was PBMCs, taken before TCRalphabeta/CD19-depleted stem cell transplant. The receptor source for this set is a girl aged 2 to 9 with congenital amegakaryocytic thrombocytopenia, due to receive a stem cell transplant. Each CDR3 is given with its conserved first and last residue. A D gene is named only where the DNA matches it firmly. Clone size, where shown, is once, few, many, or a class for clones that have expanded.

TRBJ2-7	-	-	TRBV7-9	TGTGCCAGCAGCTTAGCGAGGTCTTACGACTCCTACGAGCAGTACTTC	CASSLARSYDSYEQYF
TRBJ2-3	few	-	TRBV15	TGTGCCACCAGCCTACGGGCCACAGATACGCAGTATTTT	CATSLRATDTQYF
TRBJ1-2	-	TRBD1	TRBV7-9	TGTGCCAGCAGCAAAGACAGGGGTGCCCACTATGGCTACACCTTC	CASSKDRGAHYGYTF
TRBJ1-5	-	TRBD1	TRBV12-3/TRBV12-4	TGTGCCAGCAGCTTCGGGCCGACAGGGGCTAATCAGCCCCAGCATTTT	CASSFGPTGANQPQHF
TRBJ2-1	many	TRBD2	TRBV7-8	TGTGCCAGCAGCACACGACTAGCGGGATTCAATGAGCAGTTCTTC	CASSTRLAGFNEQFF
TRBJ2-2	many	-	TRBV20-1	TGCAGTGCTAGAGATAAAACGGGAAACACCGGGGAGCTGTTTTTT	CSARDKTGNTGELFF
TRBJ2-7	few	TRBD2	TRBV5-1	TGCGCCAGCAAGTTTACTAGCGGGAGGACAACCTACGAGCAGTACTTC	CASKFTSGRTTYEQYF
TRBJ2-4	-	-	TRBV7-6	TGTGCCAGCAGCAAATACGATAGGCTAACAGCCAAAAACATTCAGTACTTC	CASSKYDRLTAKNIQYF
TRBJ1-1	many	-	TRBV5-6	TGTGCCAGCAGCTTGGACCCGGGTGAAGCTTTCTTT	CASSLDPGEAFF
TRBJ2-3	-	-	TRBV12-3/TRBV12-4	TGTGCCAGCAGCCGACAGTCTAGCACAGATACGCAGTATTTT	CASSRQSSTDTQYF
TRBJ1-2	many	-	TRBV11-2	TGTGCCAGCAGCCCCCTCACCGGGCCTAACTATGGCTACACCTTC	CASSPLTGPNYGYTF
TRBJ1-1	few	TRBD1	TRBV5-1	TGCGCCAGCAGCCGAATAGAACAGGGGGCCGCTGAAGCTTTCTTT	CASSRIEQGAAEAFF
TRBJ2-7	-	TRBD1	TRBV5-1	TGCGCCAGCAGCTTGACGGGACAGAACTACGAGCAGTACTTC	CASSLTGQNYEQYF
TRBJ2-5	few	-	TRBV4-1	TGCGCCAGCAGCCCTGGTCCGCTGGCGGAGACCCAGTACTTC	CASSPGPLAETQYF
TRBJ1-2	-	-	TRBV6-1	TGTGCCAGCAGTATCCAGTCGACACTCCCCTATGGCTACACCTTC	CASSIQSTLPYGYTF
TRBJ1-2	few	TRBD1	TRBV5-1	TGCGCCAGCAGCGGCCCGCAGGGGGCTGACTATGGCTACACCTTC	CASSGPQGADYGYTF
TRBJ2-3	few	-	TRBV7-6	TGTGCCAGCAGCCCCCGGGCCCTAAGCACAGATACGCAGTATTTT	CASSPRALSTDTQYF
TRBJ2-7	-	TRBD2	TRBV14	TGTGCCAGCAGCCTCTTAGCGGGAAGTGGCTACGAGCAGTACTTC	CASSLLAGSGYEQYF
TRBJ2-5	few	-	TRBV7-2	TGTGCCAGCAGCCCGGATCTGCTGGTATTTGAGACCCAGTACTTC	CASSPDLLVFETQYF
TRBJ1-1	few	-	TRBV20-1	TGCAGTGCCCAAAGGGCAGGCACTGAAGCTTTCTTT	CSAQRAGTEAFF
TRBJ1-5	-	-	TRBV5-1	TGCGCCAGCAGCCGGGGTGAGGGCAATCAGCCCCAGCATTTT	CASSRGEGNQPQHF
TRBJ1-4	-	-	TRBV29-1	TGCAGCGTGGGGGACGATAATGAAAAACTGTTTTTT	CSVGDDNEKLFF
TRBJ1-5	many	-	TRBV14	TGTGCCAGCAGCCAAGAAAGCCACAGGGAAATAGATCAGCCCCAGCATTTT	CASSQESHREIDQPQHF
TRBJ2-1	many	TRBD1	TRBV5-1	TGCGCCAGCAGCTCGGGACAGGGAGAATACAATGAGCAGTTCTTC	CASSSGQGEYNEQFF